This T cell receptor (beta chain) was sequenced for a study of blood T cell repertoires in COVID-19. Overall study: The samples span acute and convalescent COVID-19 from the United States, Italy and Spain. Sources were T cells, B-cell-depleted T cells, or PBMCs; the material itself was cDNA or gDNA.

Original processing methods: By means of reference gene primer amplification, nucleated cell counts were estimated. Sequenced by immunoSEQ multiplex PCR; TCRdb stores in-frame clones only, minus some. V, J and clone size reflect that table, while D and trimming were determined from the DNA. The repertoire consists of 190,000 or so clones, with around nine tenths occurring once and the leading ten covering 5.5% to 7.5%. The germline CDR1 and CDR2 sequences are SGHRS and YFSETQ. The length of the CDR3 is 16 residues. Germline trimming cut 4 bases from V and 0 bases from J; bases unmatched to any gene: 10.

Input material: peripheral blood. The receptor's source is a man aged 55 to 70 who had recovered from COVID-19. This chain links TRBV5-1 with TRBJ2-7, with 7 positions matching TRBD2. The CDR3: CASSPASGHDSYEQYF. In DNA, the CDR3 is TGCGCCAGCAGCCCAGCTAGCGGTCATGACTCCTACGAGCAGTACTTC. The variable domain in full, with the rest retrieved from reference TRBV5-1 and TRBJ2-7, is KAGVTQTPRYLIKTRGQQVTLSCSPISGHRSVSWYQQTPGQGLQFLFEYFSETQRNKGNFPGRFSGRQFSNSRSEMNVSTLELGDSALYLCASSPASGHDSYEQYFGPGTRLTVT.